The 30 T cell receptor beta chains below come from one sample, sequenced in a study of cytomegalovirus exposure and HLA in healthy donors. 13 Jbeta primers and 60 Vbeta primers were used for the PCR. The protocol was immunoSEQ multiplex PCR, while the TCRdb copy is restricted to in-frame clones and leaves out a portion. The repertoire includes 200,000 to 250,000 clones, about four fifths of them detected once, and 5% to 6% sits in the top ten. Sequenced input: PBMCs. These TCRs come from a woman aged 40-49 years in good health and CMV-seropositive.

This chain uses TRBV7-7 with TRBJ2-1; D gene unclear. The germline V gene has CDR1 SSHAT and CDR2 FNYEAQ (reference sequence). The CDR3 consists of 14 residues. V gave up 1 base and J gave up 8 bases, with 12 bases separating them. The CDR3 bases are TGTGCCAGCAGCTTAGGGCTAGGAGTGGATGAGCAGTTCTTC. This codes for CASSLGLGVDEQFF. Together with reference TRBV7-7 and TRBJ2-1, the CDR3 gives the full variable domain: GAGVSQSPRYKVTKRGQDVTLRCDPISSHATLYWYQQALGQGPEFLTYFNYEAQPDKSGLPSDRFSAERPEGSISTLTIQRTEQRDSAMYRCASSLGLGVDEQFFGPGTRLTVL.

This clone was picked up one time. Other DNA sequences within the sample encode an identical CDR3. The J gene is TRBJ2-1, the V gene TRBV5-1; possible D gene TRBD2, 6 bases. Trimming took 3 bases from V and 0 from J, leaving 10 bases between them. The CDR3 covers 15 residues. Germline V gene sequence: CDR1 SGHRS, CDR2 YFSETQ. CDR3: CASSSGDGSYNEQFF. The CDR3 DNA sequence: TGCGCCAGCAGCTCGGGGGACGGCTCCTACAATGAGCAGTTCTTC. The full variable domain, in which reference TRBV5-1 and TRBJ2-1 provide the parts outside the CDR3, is KAGVTQTPRYLIKTRGQQVTLSCSPISGHRSVSWYQQTPGQGLQFLFEYFSETQRNKGNFPGRFSGRQFSNSRSEMNVSTLELGDSALYLCASSSGDGSYNEQFFGPGTRLTVL.

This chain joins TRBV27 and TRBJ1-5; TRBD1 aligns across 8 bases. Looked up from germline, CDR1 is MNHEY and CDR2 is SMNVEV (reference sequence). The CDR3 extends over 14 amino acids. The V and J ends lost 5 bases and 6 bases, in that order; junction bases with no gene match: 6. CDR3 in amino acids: CASSLAGGSQPQHF. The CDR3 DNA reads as TGTGCCAGCAGTCTTGCAGGGGGCTCTCAGCCCCAGCATTTT.

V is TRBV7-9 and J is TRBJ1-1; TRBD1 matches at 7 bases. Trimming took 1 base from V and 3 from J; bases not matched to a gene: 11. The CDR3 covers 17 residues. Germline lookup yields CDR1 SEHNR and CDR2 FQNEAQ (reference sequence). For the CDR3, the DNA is TGTGCCAGCAGCTTAGTCGACAGGGCTCGAATCCACACTGAAGCTTTCTTT. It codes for CASSLVDRARIHTEAFF. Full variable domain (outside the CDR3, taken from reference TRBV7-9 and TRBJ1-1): DTGVSQNPRHKITKRGQNVTFRCDPISEHNRLYWYRQTLGQGPEFLTYFQNEAQLEKSRLLSDRFSAERPKGSFSTLEIQRTEQGDSAMYLCASSLVDRARIHTEAFFGQGTRLTVV.

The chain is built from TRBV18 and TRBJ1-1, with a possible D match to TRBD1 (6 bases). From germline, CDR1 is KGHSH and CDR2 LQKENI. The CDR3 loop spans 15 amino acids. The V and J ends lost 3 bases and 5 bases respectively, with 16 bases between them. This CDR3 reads CASSPGSQGFTEAFF. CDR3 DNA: TGTGCCAGCTCACCTGGGTCCCAGGGGTTTACTGAAGCTTTCTTT.

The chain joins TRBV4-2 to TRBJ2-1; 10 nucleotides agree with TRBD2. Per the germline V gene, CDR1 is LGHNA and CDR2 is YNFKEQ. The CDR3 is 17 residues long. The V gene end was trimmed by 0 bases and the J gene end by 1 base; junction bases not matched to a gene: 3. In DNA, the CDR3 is TGTGCCAGCAGCCAAGATCCTAGCGGGGGATCCTACAATGAGCAGTTCTTC. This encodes CASSQDPSGGSYNEQFF.

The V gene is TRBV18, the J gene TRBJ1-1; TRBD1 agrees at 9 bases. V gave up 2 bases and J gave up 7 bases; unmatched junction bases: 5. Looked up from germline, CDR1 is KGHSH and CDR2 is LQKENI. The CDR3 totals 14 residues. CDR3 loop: CASSPATGGLEAFF. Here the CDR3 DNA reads TGTGCCAGCTCACCAGCGACAGGGGGGCTTGAAGCTTTCTTT.

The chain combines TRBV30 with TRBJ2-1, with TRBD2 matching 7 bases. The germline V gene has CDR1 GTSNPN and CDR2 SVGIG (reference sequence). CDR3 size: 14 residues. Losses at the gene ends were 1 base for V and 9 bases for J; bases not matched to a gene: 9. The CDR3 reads CAWSGSLWGGEQFF. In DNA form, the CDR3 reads TGTGCCTGGAGTGGATCCTTATGGGGGGGTGAGCAGTTCTTC.

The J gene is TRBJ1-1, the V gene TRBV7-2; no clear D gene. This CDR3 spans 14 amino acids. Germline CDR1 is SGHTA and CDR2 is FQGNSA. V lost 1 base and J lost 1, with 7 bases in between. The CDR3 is CASSLGEWNTEAFF. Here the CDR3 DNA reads TGTGCCAGCAGCTTAGGTGAGTGGAACACTGAAGCTTTCTTT.

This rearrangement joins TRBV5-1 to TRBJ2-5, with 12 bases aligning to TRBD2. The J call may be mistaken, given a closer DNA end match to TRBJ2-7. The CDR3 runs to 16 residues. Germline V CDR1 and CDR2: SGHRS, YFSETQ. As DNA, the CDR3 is TGCGCCAGCAGCTTGGTTGGGCCTAGCGGGAGGGACGAGCAGTACTTC. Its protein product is CASSLVGPSGRDEQYF.

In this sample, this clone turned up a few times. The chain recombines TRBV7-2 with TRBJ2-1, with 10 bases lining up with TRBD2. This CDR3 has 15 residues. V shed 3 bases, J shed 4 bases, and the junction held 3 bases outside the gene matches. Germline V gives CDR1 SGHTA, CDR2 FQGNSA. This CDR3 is CASSFLLAGYNEQFF. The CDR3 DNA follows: TGTGCCAGCAGCTTTTTACTAGCGGGGTACAATGAGCAGTTCTTC.

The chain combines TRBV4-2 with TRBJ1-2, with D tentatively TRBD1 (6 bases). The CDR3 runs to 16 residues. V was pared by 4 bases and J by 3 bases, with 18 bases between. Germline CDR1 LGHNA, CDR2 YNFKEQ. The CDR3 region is CASSRKAQGPDYGYTF. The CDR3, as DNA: TGTGCCAGCAGCCGCAAGGCCCAGGGGCCCGACTATGGCTACACCTTC.

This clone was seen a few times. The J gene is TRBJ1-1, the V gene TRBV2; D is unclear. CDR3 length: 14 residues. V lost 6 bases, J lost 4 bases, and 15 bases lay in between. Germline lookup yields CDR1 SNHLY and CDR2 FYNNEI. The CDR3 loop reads CASRGGPVGTEAFF. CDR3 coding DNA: TGTGCCAGCAGGGGAGGTCCCGTGGGCACTGAAGCTTTCTTT.

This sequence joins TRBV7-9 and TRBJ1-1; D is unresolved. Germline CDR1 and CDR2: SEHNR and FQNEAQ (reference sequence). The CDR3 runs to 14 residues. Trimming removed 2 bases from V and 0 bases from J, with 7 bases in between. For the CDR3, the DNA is TGTGCCAGCAGCTTATTACAGATGAACACTGAAGCTTTCTTT. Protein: CASSLLQMNTEAFF. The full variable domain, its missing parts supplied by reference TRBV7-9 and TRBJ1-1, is DTGVSQNPRHKITKRGQNVTFRCDPISEHNRLYWYRQTLGQGPEFLTYFQNEAQLEKSRLLSDRFSAERPKGSFSTLEIQRTEQGDSAMYLCASSLLQMNTEAFFGQGTRLTVV.

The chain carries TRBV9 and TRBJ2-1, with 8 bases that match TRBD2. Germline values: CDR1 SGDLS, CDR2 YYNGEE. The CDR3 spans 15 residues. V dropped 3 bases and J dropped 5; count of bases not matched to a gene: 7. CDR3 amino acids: CASSGYPGLDNEQFF. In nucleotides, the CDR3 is TGTGCCAGCAGCGGATATCCGGGACTAGACAATGAGCAGTTCTTC.

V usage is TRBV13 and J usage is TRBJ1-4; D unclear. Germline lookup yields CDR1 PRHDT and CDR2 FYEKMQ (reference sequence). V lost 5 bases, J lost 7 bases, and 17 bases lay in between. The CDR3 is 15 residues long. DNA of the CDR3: TGTGCCAGCAGCCTAAGCGGGCCGCCTGGTGAAAAACTGTTTTTT. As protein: CASSLSGPPGEKLFF. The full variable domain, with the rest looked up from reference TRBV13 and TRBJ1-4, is AAGVIQSPRHLIKEKRETATLKCYPIPRHDTVYWYQQGPGQDPQFLISFYEKMQSDKGSIPDRFSAQQFSDYHSELNMSSLELGDSALYFCASSLSGPPGEKLFFGSGTQLSVL.

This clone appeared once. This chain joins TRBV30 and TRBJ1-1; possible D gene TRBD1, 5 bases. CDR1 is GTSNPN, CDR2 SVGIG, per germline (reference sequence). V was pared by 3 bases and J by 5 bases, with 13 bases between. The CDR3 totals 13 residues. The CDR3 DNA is TGTGCCTGGAGGTTCAGGGCAGGGACTGAAGCTTTCTTT. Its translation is CAWRFRAGTEAFF. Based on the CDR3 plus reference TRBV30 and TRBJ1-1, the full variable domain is SQTIHQWPATLVQPVGSPLSLECTVEGTSNPNLYWYRQAAGRGLQLLFYSVGIGQISSEVPQNLSASRPQDRQFILSSKKLLLSDSGFYLCAWRFRAGTEAFFGQGTRLTVV.

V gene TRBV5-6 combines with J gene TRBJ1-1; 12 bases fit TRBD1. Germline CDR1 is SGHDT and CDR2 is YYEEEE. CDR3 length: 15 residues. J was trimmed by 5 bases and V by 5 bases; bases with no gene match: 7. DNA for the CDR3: TGTGCCAGCAGACGGGACAGGGGGCTCCTAACTGAAGCTTTCTTT. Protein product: CASRRDRGLLTEAFF. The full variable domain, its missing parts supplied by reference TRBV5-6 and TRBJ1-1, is DAGVTQSPTHLIKTRGQQVTLRCSPKSGHDTVSWYQQALGQGPQFIFQYYEEEERQRGNFPDRFSGHQFPNYSSELNVNALLLGDSALYLCASRRDRGLLTEAFFGQGTRLTVV.

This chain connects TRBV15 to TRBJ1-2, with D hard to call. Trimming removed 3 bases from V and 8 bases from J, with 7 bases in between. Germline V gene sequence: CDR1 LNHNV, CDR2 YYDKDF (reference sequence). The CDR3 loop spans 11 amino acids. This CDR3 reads CATSSLRGYTF. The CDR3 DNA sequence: TGTGCCACCAGCAGTTTACGGGGCTACACCTTC.

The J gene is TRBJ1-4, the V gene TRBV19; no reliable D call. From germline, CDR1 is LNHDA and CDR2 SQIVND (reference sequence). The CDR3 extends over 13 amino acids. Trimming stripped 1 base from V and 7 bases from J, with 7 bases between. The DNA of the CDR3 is TGTGCCAGTAGTATAGGCGCCACTGAAAAACTGTTTTTT. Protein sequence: CASSIGATEKLFF.

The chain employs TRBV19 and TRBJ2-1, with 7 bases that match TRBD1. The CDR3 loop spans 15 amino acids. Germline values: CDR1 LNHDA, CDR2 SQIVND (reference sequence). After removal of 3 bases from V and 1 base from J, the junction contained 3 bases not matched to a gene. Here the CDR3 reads CASSIDRESYNEQFF. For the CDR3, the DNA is TGTGCCAGTAGTATCGACAGGGAGTCCTACAATGAGCAGTTCTTC.

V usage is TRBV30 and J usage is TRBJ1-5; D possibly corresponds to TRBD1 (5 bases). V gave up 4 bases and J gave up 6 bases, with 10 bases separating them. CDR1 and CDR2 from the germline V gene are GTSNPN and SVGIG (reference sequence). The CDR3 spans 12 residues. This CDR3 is CAWTHGGQPQHF. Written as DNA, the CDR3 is TGTGCCTGGACCCACGGGGGTCAGCCCCAGCATTTT.

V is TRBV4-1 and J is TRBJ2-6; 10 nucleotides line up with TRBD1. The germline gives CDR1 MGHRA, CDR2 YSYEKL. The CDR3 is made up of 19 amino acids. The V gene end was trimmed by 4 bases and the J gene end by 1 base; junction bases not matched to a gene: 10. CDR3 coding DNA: TGCGCCAGCAGCCGGACAGGGGGTGAATCACGTTCTGGGGCCAACGTCCTGACTTTC. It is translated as CASSRTGGESRSGANVLTF.

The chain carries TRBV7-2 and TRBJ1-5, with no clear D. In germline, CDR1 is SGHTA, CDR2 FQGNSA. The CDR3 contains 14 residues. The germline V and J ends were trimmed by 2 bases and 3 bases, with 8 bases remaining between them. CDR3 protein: CASSLSTSNQPQHF. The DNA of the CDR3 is TGTGCCAGCAGCTTAAGTACTTCCAATCAGCCCCAGCATTTT.

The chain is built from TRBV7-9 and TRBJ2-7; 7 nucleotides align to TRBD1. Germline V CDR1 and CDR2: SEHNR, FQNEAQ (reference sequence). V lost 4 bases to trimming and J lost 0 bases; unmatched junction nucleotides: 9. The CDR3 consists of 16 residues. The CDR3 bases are TGTGCCAGCAGCTACAGGGGCACATCGACCTCCTACGAGCAGTACTTC. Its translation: CASSYRGTSTSYEQYF.

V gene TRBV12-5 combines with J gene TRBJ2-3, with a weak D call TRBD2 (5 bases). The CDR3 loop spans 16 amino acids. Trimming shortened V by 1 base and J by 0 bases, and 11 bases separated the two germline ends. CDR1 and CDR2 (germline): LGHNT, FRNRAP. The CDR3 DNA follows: TGTGCTAGTGGTTTGGGTAGCGAGTCTAGCACAGATACGCAGTATTTT. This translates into CASGLGSESSTDTQYF.

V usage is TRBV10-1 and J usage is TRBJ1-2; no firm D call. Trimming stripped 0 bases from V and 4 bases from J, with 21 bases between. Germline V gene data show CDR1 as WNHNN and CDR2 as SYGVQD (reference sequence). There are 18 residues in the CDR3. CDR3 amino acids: CASSESKVRRAGGYGYTF. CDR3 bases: TGCGCCAGCAGTGAGTCAAAGGTGAGGAGGGCCGGCGGCTATGGCTACACCTTC.

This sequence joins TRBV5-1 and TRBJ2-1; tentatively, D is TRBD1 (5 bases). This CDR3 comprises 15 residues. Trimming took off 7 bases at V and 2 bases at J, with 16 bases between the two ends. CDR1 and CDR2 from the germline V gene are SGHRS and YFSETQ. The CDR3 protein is CASRPETVPYNEQFF. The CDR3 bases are TGCGCCAGCCGACCGGAGACAGTTCCCTACAATGAGCAGTTCTTC.

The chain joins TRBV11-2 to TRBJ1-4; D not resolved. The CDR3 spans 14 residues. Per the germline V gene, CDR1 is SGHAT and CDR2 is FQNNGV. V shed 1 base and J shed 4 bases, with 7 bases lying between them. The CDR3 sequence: CASSLGYYNEKLFF. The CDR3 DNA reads TGTGCCAGCAGCTTAGGTTATTATAATGAAAAACTGTTTTTT.

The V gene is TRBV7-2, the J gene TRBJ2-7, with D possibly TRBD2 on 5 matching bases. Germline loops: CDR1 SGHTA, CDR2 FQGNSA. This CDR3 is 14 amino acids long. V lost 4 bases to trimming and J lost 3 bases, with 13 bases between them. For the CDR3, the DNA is TGTGCCAGCAGCTCAAGCCCTAGCCTCTACGAGCAGTACTTC. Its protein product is CASSSSPSLYEQYF.